Following are 19 T cell receptor beta chains from one sample sequenced in a study of T cell responses to AZD1222 COVID-19 vaccine. Method: immunoSEQ multiplex PCR; TCRdb's copy keeps in-frame clones and lacks some. The repertoire holds roughly 93,000 clones, roughly 89% seen once, with approximately 5.3% in the top ten. The material sequenced was peripheral blood, taken 28 days after the second AZD1222 dose. The receptors were gathered from an adult who received the AZD1222 COVID-19 vaccine.

V gene TRBV5-4 combines with J gene TRBJ1-2, with D perhaps TRBD1 (5 bases). This CDR3 contains 13 residues. V lost 10 bases and J 2 bases, leaving 15 bases between the germline ends. In germline, CDR1 is SGHNT, CDR2 YYREEE (reference sequence). DNA of the CDR3: TGTGCCGGGGCGCGCGGAACAAACTATGGCTACACCTTC. Residues: CAGARGTNYGYTF.

CDR3 amino acids: CASSNQGMNTEAFF. The CDR3 nucleotides are TGTGCCAGTTCAAACCAGGGGATGAACACTGAAGCTTTCTTT. This chain connects TRBV19 to TRBJ1-1; a possible D gene is TRBD1 (6 bases). Per the germline V gene, CDR1 is LNHDA and CDR2 is SQIVND (reference sequence). The CDR3 contains 14 residues. Trimming took off 8 bases at V and 0 bases at J, with 13 bases between the two ends. Looking up the rest from reference TRBV19 and TRBJ1-1 gives the full variable domain: DGGITQSPKYLFRKEGQNVTLSCEQNLNHDAMYWYRQDPGQGLRLIYYSQIVNDFQKGDIAEGYSVSREKKESFPLTVTSAQKNPTAFYLCASSNQGMNTEAFFGQGTRLTVV.

The chain uses TRBV6-1 and TRBJ1-3; no firm D call. Germline CDR1 reads MNHNS; CDR2 reads SASEGT. The CDR3 spans 12 residues. V dropped 2 bases and J dropped 4 bases, with 3 bases sitting between them. Here the CDR3 reads CASSESGNTIYF. CDR3 DNA sequence: TGTGCCAGCAGTGAATCGGGAAACACCATATATTTT.

The table lists this clone with a count of one. Written as DNA, the CDR3 is TGTGCCAGCAGCCCTACAGCGGGGGGTGGAGGAATTCAGTACTTC. It translates to CASSPTAGGGGIQYF. This sequence joins TRBV7-2 and TRBJ2-4, with TRBD2 matching 9 bases. V dropped 5 bases and J dropped 10; count of bases not matched to a gene: 12. This CDR3 region has 15 residues. Germline assignment: CDR1 SGHTA and CDR2 FQGNSA.

J is TRBJ1-4 and V is TRBV7-8, with D unresolved. The V end lost 1 base, the J end lost 5 bases, and 2 bases lay between the germline ends. Per the germline V gene, CDR1 is SGHVS and CDR2 is FQNEAQ. This CDR3 is built from 12 residues. The CDR3 loop reads CASSLGNEKLFF. For the CDR3, the DNA is TGTGCCAGCAGCTTAGGGAATGAAAAACTGTTTTTT.

The chain links TRBV6-6 to TRBJ2-7; D unresolved. Trimming left V 6 bases short and J 3 bases short, with 12 bases between. CDR1 and CDR2 (germline): MNHNY, SVGAGI (reference sequence). The CDR3 is made up of 13 amino acids. The CDR3 reads CASSPAPSYEQYV. The CDR3 DNA follows: TGTGCCAGCAGCCCCGCCCCCAGCTACGAGCAGTACGTC.

V is TRBV6-1 and J is TRBJ1-5; D possibly corresponds to TRBD1 (5 bases). This CDR3 is 15 amino acids long. Deletions cut 1 base from V and 1 base from J, with 8 bases between. Per germline, CDR1 MNHNS and CDR2 SASEGT. CDR3 DNA: TGTGCCAGCAGTGAAGGGGGCTGGAGCAATCAGCCCCAGCATTTT. It translates to CASSEGGWSNQPQHF.

The V and J genes are TRBV19 and TRBJ2-5, with D tentatively TRBD2 (5 bases). The CDR3 totals 13 residues. The germline V gene has CDR1 LNHDA and CDR2 SQIVND (reference sequence). Deletions cut 1 base from V and 4 bases from J, with 7 bases between. The DNA for the CDR3 is TGTGCCAGTAGTATAGTACGGGGAGAGACCCAGTACTTC. This codes for CASSIVRGETQYF. Full variable domain (missing parts from reference TRBV19 and TRBJ2-5): DGGITQSPKYLFRKEGQNVTLSCEQNLNHDAMYWYRQDPGQGLRLIYYSQIVNDFQKGDIAEGYSVSREKKESFPLTVTSAQKNPTAFYLCASSIVRGETQYFGPGTRLLVL.

This clone came up once. The chain employs TRBV6-5 and TRBJ2-7; 9 bases are shared with TRBD1. Germline V lookup: CDR1 MNHEY, CDR2 SVGAGI. J gave up 2 bases and V 5 bases, and 7 bases lay outside the gene matches. The CDR3 sequence is 15 residues long. The CDR3 here is CASSRTGQGPYEQYF. CDR3 bases: TGTGCCAGCAGTAGAACGGGACAGGGACCCTACGAGCAGTACTTC.

V gene TRBV7-8 combines with J gene TRBJ1-5; weak D call: TRBD1 (6 bases). Germline CDR1 and CDR2: SGHVS and FQNEAQ. This CDR3 comprises 18 residues. V lost 2 bases, J lost 0 bases, and 17 bases lay in between. The chain's CDR3 is CASSLKMKQGYSNQPQHF. CDR3 sequence (DNA): TGTGCCAGCAGCTTAAAAATGAAACAGGGTTATAGCAATCAGCCCCAGCATTTT. The full variable domain, its missing parts supplied by reference TRBV7-8 and TRBJ1-5, is GAGVSQSPRYKVAKRGQDVALRCDPISGHVSLFWYQQALGQGPEFLTYFQNEAQLDKSGLPSDRFFAERPEGSVSTLKIQRTQQEDSAVYLCASSLKMKQGYSNQPQHFGDGTRLSIL.

This chain links TRBV6-5 with TRBJ2-7; TRBD2 agrees at 9 bases. The CDR3 spans 15 residues. CDR1 MNHEY and CDR2 SVGAGI come from the germline V gene. The V gene end was trimmed by 5 bases and the J gene end by 2 bases; junction bases not matched to a gene: 7. The CDR3 sequence: CASSTGTSLTYEQYV. The CDR3 coding sequence is TGTGCCAGCAGTACCGGGACTAGCCTAACCTACGAGCAGTACGTC.

The genes are TRBV6-6 and TRBJ2-3; 12 bases fit TRBD1. Looked up from germline, CDR1 is MNHNY and CDR2 is SVGAGI (reference sequence). This CDR3 is 17 amino acids long. The J segment lost 1 base and the V segment lost 5 bases, leaving 7 bases of the junction unmatched. The CDR3 DNA follows: TGTGCCAGCAGTCCTGGGACAGGGGGCAGTGGCACAGATACGCAGTATTTT. As protein: CASSPGTGGSGTDTQYF.

In its sample, this clone was seen once. J is TRBJ2-3 and V is TRBV10-3, with 9 bases that match TRBD2. The CDR3 consists of 13 residues. V lost 7 bases and J lost 7; bases outside the gene matches: 6. Per germline, CDR1 ENHRY and CDR2 SYGVKD. CDR3 residues: CAIMTSGTHTQYF. CDR3 DNA sequence: TGTGCCATCATGACTAGCGGCACGCATACGCAGTATTTT.

This clone was observed a single time. This chain connects TRBV5-4 to TRBJ2-5; 7 bases agree with TRBD1. CDR3 length equals 15 residues. V was clipped by 4 bases and J by 1 base; unmatched bases: 7. Germline CDR1 reads SGHNT; CDR2 reads YYREEE (reference sequence). The CDR3 is CASSLGQVGQETQYF. The CDR3 region has the DNA TGTGCCAGCAGCCTTGGACAGGTCGGCCAAGAGACCCAGTACTTC.

J is TRBJ2-1 and V is TRBV4-1, with D uncertain. The CDR3 spans 11 residues. V shed 3 bases and J shed 4 bases, with 1 base lying between them. Germline V gene sequence: CDR1 MGHRA, CDR2 YSYEKL. The CDR3 protein is CASSQYNEQFF. CDR3 nucleotides: TGCGCCAGCAGCCAGTACAATGAGCAGTTCTTC.

This clone was recorded only once. The V gene is TRBV5-5, the J gene TRBJ2-3; D not certain. The germline V gene encodes CDR1 SGHKS and CDR2 YYEKEE (reference sequence). V was cut by 4 bases and J by 9 bases, with 18 bases left in between. The CDR3 covers 14 residues. In DNA form, the CDR3 reads TGTGCCAGCAGCACCCTACCTGAGGTGGAAACGCAGTATTTT. Translated: CASSTLPEVETQYF.

The chain is built from TRBV19 and TRBJ2-7; a weak D match, TRBD1 (9 bases). CDR1 LNHDA and CDR2 SQIVND come from the germline V gene (reference sequence). This CDR3 has 15 amino acids. Trimming pared 3 bases from V and 4 bases from J, leaving 16 bases between. CDR3 sequence reads: CASSISGTGKYEQYF. The CDR3 DNA is TGTGCCAGTAGTATTAGCGGGACAGGGAAATACGAGCAGTACTTC.

The CDR3 nucleotides are TGTGCCAGCAGCAATTCAGGGCGCAATCAGCCCCAGCATTTT. Protein: CASSNSGRNQPQHF. The chain joins TRBV6-5 to TRBJ1-5, with a tentative D call TRBD1 (5 bases). Germline V gene sequence: CDR1 MNHEY, CDR2 SVGAGI. V was cut by 6 bases and J by 2 bases, with 11 bases left in between. The length of the CDR3 is 14 residues.

The J gene is TRBJ2-3, the V gene TRBV5-6; TRBD1 matches 7 bases. The CDR3 has 18 amino acids. In germline, CDR1 is SGHDT, CDR2 YYEEEE. The J segment lost 0 bases and the V segment lost 0 bases, leaving 10 bases of the junction unmatched. CDR3 sequence: CASSLVGTASGSTDTQYF. As DNA, the CDR3 is TGTGCCAGCAGCTTGGTAGGGACAGCGTCCGGAAGCACAGATACGCAGTATTTT.